The rows below give T cell receptor beta chains drawn from one sample of a study of beta chain features in type 1 diabetes. Data came from immunoSEQ multiplex PCR; TCRdb stores just in-frame clones and leaves some out. The profile covers roughly 100,000 clones, with under 30% appearing a single time and 0.53% taken by the ten largest. Sequenced sample: central memory CD4+ T cells from blood. These receptors all stem from a woman between 18 and 29 years old with type 1 diabetes. Each CDR3 is given with its conserved first and last residue. Fields, in order: V gene, J gene, CDR3 length, D gene, clone size, CDR3 protein. The D gene is left open where the match is weak. Clone size is given for some rows only: seen once, a few or many times, or a class if the clone is expanded.

v_call: TRBV7-7; j_call: TRBJ2-1; cdr3_length: 15; d_call: TRBD2; clone_size: few; cdr3_aa: CASSLGTSRSNEQFF
v_call: TRBV2; j_call: TRBJ2-1; cdr3_length: 18; d_call: TRBD1; clone_size: -; cdr3_aa: CASSVPLDRDSPYNEQFF
v_call: TRBV28; j_call: TRBJ2-7; cdr3_length: 14; d_call: -; clone_size: -; cdr3_aa: CASNQLAGAYEQYF
v_call: TRBV14; j_call: TRBJ2-5; cdr3_length: 18; d_call: TRBD2; clone_size: -; cdr3_aa: CASSHMTSGRASVETQYF
v_call: TRBV14; j_call: TRBJ1-2; cdr3_length: 14; d_call: -; clone_size: -; cdr3_aa: CASSFRHSAGGYTF
v_call: TRBV18; j_call: TRBJ2-1; cdr3_length: 11; d_call: -; clone_size: -; cdr3_aa: CASSPKNEQFF
v_call: TRBV5-4; j_call: TRBJ2-2; cdr3_length: 14; d_call: -; clone_size: few; cdr3_aa: CASSLGGNTGELFF
v_call: TRBV11-2; j_call: TRBJ2-1; cdr3_length: 16; d_call: TRBD2; clone_size: -; cdr3_aa: CASSQLAGLGGNEQFF
v_call: TRBV29-1; j_call: TRBJ1-1; cdr3_length: 13; d_call: TRBD1; clone_size: few; cdr3_aa: CSVTGERRTEAFF
v_call: TRBV14; j_call: TRBJ2-3; cdr3_length: 15; d_call: -; clone_size: -; cdr3_aa: CASSQNSGGADTQYF
v_call: TRBV30; j_call: TRBJ2-3; cdr3_length: 18; d_call: TRBD2; clone_size: -; cdr3_aa: CAWSFYRTSGRGSDTQYF
v_call: TRBV5-1; j_call: TRBJ2-5; cdr3_length: 17; d_call: TRBD1; clone_size: once; cdr3_aa: CASSLVLTGTGGETQYF
v_call: TRBV5-1; j_call: -; cdr3_length: 13; d_call: -; clone_size: -; cdr3_aa: CASSSDSPYEQYF
v_call: TRBV27; j_call: TRBJ2-2; cdr3_length: 17; d_call: -; clone_size: few; cdr3_aa: CASSLRSLALSTGELFF
v_call: TRBV29-1; j_call: TRBJ2-1; cdr3_length: 16; d_call: -; clone_size: few; cdr3_aa: CSVAWRAWSSYNEQFF
v_call: TRBV6-1; j_call: TRBJ1-4; cdr3_length: 15; d_call: -; clone_size: few; cdr3_aa: CASSEPGATNEKLFF
v_call: TRBV27; j_call: TRBJ2-2; cdr3_length: 14; d_call: -; clone_size: few; cdr3_aa: CASREGPYTGELFF